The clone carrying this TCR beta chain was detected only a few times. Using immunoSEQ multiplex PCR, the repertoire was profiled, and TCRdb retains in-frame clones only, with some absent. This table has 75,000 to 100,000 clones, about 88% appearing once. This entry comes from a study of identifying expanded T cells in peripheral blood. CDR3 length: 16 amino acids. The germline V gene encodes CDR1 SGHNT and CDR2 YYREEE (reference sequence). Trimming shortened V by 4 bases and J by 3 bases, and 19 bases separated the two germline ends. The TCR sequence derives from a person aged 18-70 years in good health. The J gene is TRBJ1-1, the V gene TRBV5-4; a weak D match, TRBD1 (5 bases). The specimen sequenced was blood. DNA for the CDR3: TGTGCCAGCAGCCCTGCCCTAGTGGGGGTTTACACTGAAGCTTTCTTT. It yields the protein CASSPALVGVYTEAFF.